This passage covers 11 T cell receptor beta chains from one sample sequenced in a study of blood T cell repertoires in COVID-19. Method: immunoSEQ multiplex PCR; TCRdb's copy keeps in-frame clones and lacks some. The sample includes about 500,000 clones, about 89% of them seen just once. The material sequenced was peripheral blood. The receptors originated from a woman aged 45-60 years with COVID-19, enrolled during active disease.

The chain carries TRBV5-4 and TRBJ2-5, with D possibly TRBD2 on 6 matching bases. Germline values: CDR1 SGHNT, CDR2 YYREEE (reference sequence). CDR3 size: 13 residues. Trimming removed 5 bases at V and 4 bases at J, with 12 bases between. CDR3 residues: CASRITAGETQYF. CDR3 sequence (DNA): TGTGCCAGCAGGATTACAGCGGGAGAGACCCAGTACTTC.

This clone was seen a handful of times. This sequence joins TRBV7-3 and TRBJ1-1, with 7 bases aligning to TRBD1. This CDR3 has 13 residues. Looked up from germline, CDR1 is SGHTA and CDR2 is FQGTGA. V was clipped by 3 bases and J by 8 bases; unmatched bases: 6. CDR3 nucleotides: TGTGCCAGCAGCTTCAGGGGGAGTATGGAAGCTTTCTTT. It encodes CASSFRGSMEAFF.

The chain joins TRBV6-1 to TRBJ1-5; D is ambiguous. Deletions cut 1 base from V and 9 bases from J, with 13 bases between. Germline CDR1 is MNHNS and CDR2 is SASEGT. The CDR3 loop spans 14 amino acids. This CDR3 reads CASSEVERDGPQHF. The CDR3 DNA reads as TGTGCCAGCAGTGAAGTCGAGCGGGATGGGCCCCAGCATTTT.

This clone showed up just once. The chain has TRBV24-1 and TRBJ2-3; tentatively, D is TRBD1 (5 bases). V shed 0 bases and J shed 0 bases, with 18 bases lying between them. From germline, CDR1 is KGHDR and CDR2 SFDVKD. The CDR3 length is 19 residues. CDR3 bases: TGTGCCACCAGTGATTTGCATGACAGCAGCTGGGGTAGCACAGATACGCAGTATTTT. Protein product: CATSDLHDSSWGSTDTQYF.

The chain combines TRBV18 with TRBJ1-6; 8 bases are shared with TRBD1. The CDR3 covers 14 residues. V lost 3 bases and J lost 5; bases outside the gene matches: 0. Per germline, CDR1 KGHSH and CDR2 LQKENI. The CDR3 sequence is CASSPDRDNSPLHF. The CDR3 region has the DNA TGTGCCAGCTCACCGGACAGGGATAATTCACCCCTCCACTTT.

The rearrangement links TRBV28 to TRBJ1-5, with TRBD1 identical over 8 bases. Germline V gene data show CDR1 as MDHEN and CDR2 as SYDVKM. There are 14 residues in the CDR3. V shed 7 bases and J 6 bases; nucleotides not matched to a gene: 8. The CDR3 DNA sequence: TGTGCCAGCACCCTGACAGGGGCGGCTCAGCCCCAGCATTTT. This sequence encodes CASTLTGAAQPQHF.

The chain uses TRBV6-1 and TRBJ2-5; the D gene is possibly TRBD2 (5 bases). CDR1 is MNHNS, CDR2 SASEGT, per germline. The V end lost 2 bases, the J end lost 5 bases, and 18 bases lay between the germline ends. The CDR3 consists of 16 residues. DNA for the CDR3: TGTGCCAGCAGTGAATCACCCGGGCCCCAGCGGGAGACCCAGTACTTC. The encoded protein is CASSESPGPQRETQYF.

The chain combines TRBV7-2 with TRBJ1-2, with D possibly TRBD1 on 5 matching bases. The CDR3 length is 14 residues. The germline gives CDR1 SGHTA, CDR2 FQGNSA. Deletions cut 4 bases from V and 4 bases from J, with 13 bases between. For the CDR3, the DNA is TGTGCCAGCAGCTCCGCCGGGGGGACCTATGGCTACACCTTC. This translates into CASSSAGGTYGYTF. Filled out from reference TRBV7-2 and TRBJ1-2, the complete variable domain reads GAGVSQSPSNKVTEKGKDVELRCDPISGHTALYWYRQSLGQGLEFLIYFQGNSAPDKSGLPSDRFSAERTGGSVSTLTIQRTQQEDSAVYLCASSSAGGTYGYTFGSGTRLTVV.

The chain carries TRBV2 and TRBJ1-2; D is undetermined. V was pared by 8 bases and J by 4 bases, with 8 bases between. CDR3 size: 11 residues. Looked up from germline, CDR1 is SNHLY and CDR2 is FYNNEI. This CDR3 is CASRVGYGYTF. The CDR3 DNA reads TGTGCCAGCCGAGTTGGCTATGGCTACACCTTC.

The genes are TRBV9 and TRBJ1-1; D gene ambiguous. The CDR3 runs to 15 residues. V was shortened by 0 bases and J by 5 bases, with 14 bases between the two germline ends. Germline V lookup: CDR1 SGDLS, CDR2 YYNGEE. The CDR3 here is CASSVDSGAGTEAFF. DNA of the CDR3: TGTGCCAGCAGCGTAGATAGTGGCGCGGGTACTGAAGCTTTCTTT.

The rearrangement joins TRBV28 to TRBJ1-2, with 7 bases fitting TRBD1. The CDR3 spans 11 residues. Germline lookup yields CDR1 MDHEN and CDR2 SYDVKM. With V trimmed by 7 bases and J by 5 bases, 1 base remained unmatched. DNA for the CDR3: TGTGCCAGCACAGGGGGATATGGCTACACCTTC. Translating it yields CASTGGYGYTF.